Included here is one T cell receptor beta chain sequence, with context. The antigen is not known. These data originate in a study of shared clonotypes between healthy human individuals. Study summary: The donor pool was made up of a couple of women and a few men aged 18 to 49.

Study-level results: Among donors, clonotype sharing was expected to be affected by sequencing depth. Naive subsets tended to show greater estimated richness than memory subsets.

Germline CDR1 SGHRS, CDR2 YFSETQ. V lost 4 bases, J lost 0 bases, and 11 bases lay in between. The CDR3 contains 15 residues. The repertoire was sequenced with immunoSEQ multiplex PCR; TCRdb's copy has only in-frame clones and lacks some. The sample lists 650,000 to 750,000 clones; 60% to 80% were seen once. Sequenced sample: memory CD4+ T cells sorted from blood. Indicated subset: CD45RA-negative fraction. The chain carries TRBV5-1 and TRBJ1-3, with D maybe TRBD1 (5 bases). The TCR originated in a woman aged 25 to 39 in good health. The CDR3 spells CASSVGVSSGNTIYF. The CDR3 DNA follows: TGCGCCAGCAGCGTAGGGGTTTCCTCTGGAAACACCATATATTTT.